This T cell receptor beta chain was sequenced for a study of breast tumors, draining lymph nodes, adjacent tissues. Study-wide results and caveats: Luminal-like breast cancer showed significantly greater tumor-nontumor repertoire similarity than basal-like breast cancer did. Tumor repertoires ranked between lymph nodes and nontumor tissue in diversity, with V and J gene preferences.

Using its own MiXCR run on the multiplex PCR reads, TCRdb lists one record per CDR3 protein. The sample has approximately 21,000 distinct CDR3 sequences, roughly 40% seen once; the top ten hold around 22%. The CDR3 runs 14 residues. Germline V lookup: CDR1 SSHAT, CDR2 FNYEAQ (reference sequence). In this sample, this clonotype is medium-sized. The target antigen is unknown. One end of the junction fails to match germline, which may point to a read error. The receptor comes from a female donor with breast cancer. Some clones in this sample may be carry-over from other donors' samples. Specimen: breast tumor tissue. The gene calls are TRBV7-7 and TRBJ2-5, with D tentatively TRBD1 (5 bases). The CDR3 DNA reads TGTGCTAGCAGCCCGATGGGGCGTCAAGAGACCCAGTACTTC. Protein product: CASSPMGRQETQYF. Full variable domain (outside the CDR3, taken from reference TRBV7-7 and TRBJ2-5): GAGVSQSPRYKVTKRGQDVTLRCDPISSHATLYWYQQALGQGPEFLTYFNYEAQPDKSGLPSDRFSAERPEGSISTLTIQRTEQRDSAMYRCASSPMGRQETQYFGPGTRLLVL.